This T cell receptor beta chain appears in the sequencing data of a study of control samples from healthy donors and cancer patients. The assay was immunoSEQ multiplex PCR, and TCRdb's table has in-frame clones only and misses some. The sample holds roughly 120,000 clones; nearly 95% are singletons and the top ten take 2.6%. Trimming removed 0 bases from V and 0 bases from J, with 9 bases in between. There are 16 residues in the CDR3. Germline CDR1 reads LNHNV; CDR2 reads YYDKDF (reference sequence). The gene calls are TRBV15 and TRBJ2-1, with D hard to call. This clonotype originated in a man aged 30 to 39 in good health. Sequencing was performed on blood. The CDR3 DNA is TGTGCCACCAGCAGAGAGAGTCACAGCTCCTACAATGAGCAGTTCTTC. Its translation: CATSRESHSSYNEQFF.